The rows below give T cell receptor beta chains drawn from one sample of a study of Ad26.COV2.S vaccination and SARS-CoV-2 variants. Data came from immunoSEQ multiplex PCR; TCRdb stores just in-frame clones and leaves some out. The sample lists 400,000 to 450,000 clones, 90% seen once, with 12% in the top ten. The material was peripheral blood, obtained in a trial of Ad26.COV2.S vaccine versus placebo. The receptors were sampled from a person aged 18 to 65 who received the Ad26.COV2.S COVID-19 vaccine or a placebo. Each CDR3 is given with its conserved first and last residue. D genes are given only for firm matches. The size of a clone is reported for some rows only, either as once, few or many, or as a class for expanded clones.

v_call	j_call	clone_size	d_call	cdr3_aa	cdr3_nt
TRBV2	TRBJ2-1	NA	NA	CASSEARYNEQFF	TGTGCCAGCAGTGAGGCTAGATACAATGAGCAGTTCTTC
TRBV30	TRBJ2-3	NA	NA	CAWDTLDTQYF	TGTGCCTGGGATACCCTGGATACGCAGTATTTT
TRBV4-3	TRBJ2-3	NA	NA	CASSLGLAGDTQYF	TGCGCCAGCAGCCTTGGACTCGCGGGAGATACGCAGTATTTT
TRBV10-3	TRBJ2-1	NA	NA	CAISEYELNEQFF	TGTGCCATCAGTGAGTACGAACTCAATGAGCAGTTCTTC
TRBV7-9	TRBJ1-3	NA	NA	CASSLRRGNTIYF	TGTGCCAGCAGCTTAAGACGAGGAAACACCATATATTTT
TRBV2	TRBJ2-1	NA	TRBD2	CASEGRGLAKYNEQFF	TGTGCCAGCGAGGGTCGGGGACTAGCGAAATACAATGAGCAGTTCTTC
TRBV2	TRBJ2-2	NA	NA	CASLPRVFGELFF	TGTGCCAGCTTACCCAGGGTGTTCGGGGAGCTGTTTTTT
TRBV6-1	TRBJ1-5	once	NA	CASSDGGSGFQPQHF	TGTGCCAGCAGTGATGGAGGCTCGGGGTTTCAGCCCCAGCATTTT
TRBV3-1/TRBV3-2	TRBJ1-1	NA	NA	CASTRGEGEAFF	TGTGCCAGCACCAGAGGGGAGGGAGAAGCTTTCTTT
TRBV7-2	TRBJ2-7	NA	NA	CASSYGTVDYEQYF	TGTGCCAGCAGCTATGGGACCGTTGACTACGAGCAGTACTTC
TRBV25-1	TRBJ2-2	NA	NA	CASSELGPATGELFF	TGTGCCAGCAGTGAATTGGGACCAGCCACCGGGGAGCTGTTTTTT
TRBV4-1	TRBJ2-2	once	NA	CASSQEFPGEENTGELFF	TGCGCCAGCAGCCAAGAGTTCCCCGGGGAGGAGAACACCGGGGAGCTGTTTTTT
TRBV9	TRBJ1-4	NA	NA	CASSGPGEKLFF	TGTGCCAGCAGCGGGCCGGGTGAAAAACTGTTTTTT
TRBV19	TRBJ1-4	NA	NA	CASSDGGATNEKLFF	TGTGCCAGTAGCGACGGCGGGGCAACTAATGAAAAACTGTTTTTT
TRBV5-1	TRBJ2-3	NA	NA	CASSLAGDGTDTQYF	TGCGCCAGCAGCTTGGCAGGGGACGGCACAGATACGCAGTATTTT
TRBV19	TRBJ2-1	NA	NA	CASADWGRGYEQFF	TGTGCCAGTGCCGACTGGGGGAGAGGCTATGAGCAGTTCTTC
TRBV13	TRBJ2-3	NA	NA	CASSQNRFSTSTDTQYF	TGTGCCAGCAGCCAAAACAGGTTCTCCACTAGCACAGATACGCAGTATTTT
TRBV6-2/TRBV6-3	TRBJ1-4	NA	NA	CASSYTRVHRGEEATNEKLFF	TGTGCCAGCAGTTACACCAGGGTTCACCGAGGGGAAGAAGCAACTAATGAAAAACTGTTTTTT
TRBV9	TRBJ1-1	NA	NA	CASSLLRGTEAFF	TGTGCCAGCAGCCTACTCAGGGGAACTGAAGCTTTCTTT
TRBV9	TRBJ1-1	few	NA	CASSVHVNTEAFF	TGTGCCAGCAGCGTTCATGTGAACACTGAAGCTTTCTTT
TRBV10-1	TRBJ1-6	few	NA	CATVDLGNSPLHF	TGCGCCACCGTAGACTTGGGTAATTCACCCCTCCACTTT
TRBV12-2	TRBJ2-1	once	NA	CASRSTGPAKADNEQFF	TGTGCAAGTCGCTCCACGGGACCAGCTAAAGCAGATAATGAGCAGTTCTTC
TRBV5-1	TRBJ2-2	NA	NA	CASSSQGTDTGELFF	TGCGCCAGCAGCTCTCAGGGGACGGACACCGGGGAGCTGTTTTTT
TRBV6-2/TRBV6-3	TRBJ2-3	NA	NA	CASSYSDLASPTDTQYF	TGTGCCAGCAGTTACTCGGATCTAGCTTCCCCCACAGATACGCAGTATTTT
TRBV4-3	TRBJ2-1	NA	TRBD2	CASKLSLAGGGSQPKQFF	TGCGCCAGCAAGCTTTCACTAGCGGGAGGCGGATCCCAGCCTAAGCAGTTCTTC
TRBV5-5	TRBJ2-7	NA	TRBD2	CASSLRGREGISYSYEQYF	TGTGCCAGCAGCTTGAGAGGGCGGGAGGGAATCTCCTACTCCTACGAGCAGTACTTC
TRBV4-3	TRBJ2-5	NA	TRBD1	CASSQGTARGETQYF	TGCGCCAGCAGCCAGGGGACAGCCCGTGGGGAGACCCAGTACTTC
TRBV7-9	TRBJ2-7	NA	TRBD1	CASSSWTGSSYEQYF	TGTGCCAGCAGTTCCTGGACAGGGAGCTCCTACGAGCAGTACTTC
TRBV7-2	TRBJ2-5	NA	NA	CASSLVPPGRAKGETQYF	TGTGCCAGCAGCTTAGTCCCACCAGGCAGGGCGAAGGGAGAGACCCAGTACTTC
TRBV10-1	TRBJ2-1	NA	NA	CASSESGQYNEQFF	TGCGCCAGCAGTGAGTCCGGACAGTACAATGAGCAGTTCTTC
TRBV21-1	TRBJ1-1	once	NA	CASSKTPTRVRTEAFF	TGTGCCAGCAGCAAAACCCCCACAAGGGTGCGGACTGAAGCTTTCTTT
TRBV4-1	TRBJ1-1	NA	NA	CASSLQPQGYYTEAFF	TGCGCCAGCAGCCTGCAGCCTCAGGGGTATTACACTGAAGCTTTCTTT
TRBV27	TRBJ2-7	NA	TRBD1	CASSNRDRVIDEQYF	TGTGCCAGCAGTAACCGGGACAGGGTAATAGACGAGCAGTACTTC
TRBV6-5	TRBJ2-7	NA	NA	CASTLGHGYEQYF	TGTGCCAGCACTCTGGGACATGGCTACGAGCAGTACTTC
TRBV3-1/TRBV3-2	TRBJ2-7	NA	TRBD2	CASSASTSGRVYEQYF	TGTGCCAGCAGCGCGAGCACTAGCGGGAGGGTTTACGAGCAGTACTTC
TRBV11-2	TRBJ2-7	NA	NA	CASSLEILSSREQYF	TGTGCCAGCAGCTTAGAAATCCTGTCTTCTCGAGAGCAGTACTTC
TRBV29-1	TRBJ2-2	few	NA	CSAQDWMNTGELFF	TGCAGCGCGCAGGACTGGATGAACACCGGGGAGCTGTTTTTT
TRBV2	TRBJ1-1	NA	NA	CASSEALAGAEAFF	TGTGCCAGCAGTGAAGCGCTAGCCGGCGCTGAAGCTTTCTTT
TRBV19	TRBJ1-2	NA	TRBD1	CASSILGQDGYTF	TGTGCCAGTAGTATCTTGGGACAGGATGGCTACACCTTC
TRBV24-1	TRBJ1-5	NA	NA	CATSLVGTVPYSNQPQHF	TGTGCCACCAGTTTGGTTGGGACCGTCCCTTATAGCAATCAGCCCCAGCATTTT
TRBV5-4	TRBJ1-2	NA	NA	CASSFTGANYGYTF	TGTGCCAGCAGCTTTACAGGAGCTAACTATGGCTACACCTTC
TRBV7-9	TRBJ1-4	NA	NA	CASSLVAGMDEKLFF	TGTGCCAGCAGCTTAGTTGCAGGGATGGATGAAAAACTGTTTTTT
TRBV6-5	TRBJ1-4	NA	NA	CASNKHGSTNEKLFF	TGTGCCAGCAACAAACATGGTTCAACTAATGAAAAACTGTTTTTT
TRBV7-9	TRBJ1-4	NA	TRBD1	CASSPTGTANEKLFF	TGTGCCAGCAGCCCCACCGGGACAGCTAATGAAAAACTGTTTTTT
TRBV25-1	TRBJ1-2	NA	NA	CASSEYYYGYTF	TGTGCCAGCAGTGAATACTACTATGGCTACACCTTC
TRBV4-1	TRBJ1-5	NA	NA	CASSQVGVAQPQHF	TGCGCCAGCAGCCAAGTTGGGGTTGCTCAGCCCCAGCATTTT
TRBV3-1/TRBV3-2	TRBJ1-5	once	NA	CASSQDSKSNQPQHF	TGTGCCAGCAGCCAAGATTCAAAGAGCAATCAGCCCCAGCATTTT
TRBV4-3	TRBJ1-4	NA	NA	CASSQDIGTREKLFF	TGCGCCAGCAGCCAAGATATCGGGACAAGGGAAAAACTGTTTTTT